This T cell receptor beta chain is from a study of cytomegalovirus exposure and HLA in healthy donors listed by TCRdb under 2017. For the study in its entirety: An earlier analysis of 587 of the donors reported 276 Gb of sequence data and around 120 million unique TCR beta sequences obtained from around 180 million T cells. An early release covering roughly 600 HLA-typed donors comprised about 300 gigabases of sequencing data and about 90 million unique TCR sequences. Of the 300 to 500 genotyped donors, 81% were placed in the genetic ancestry cluster associated with self-reported Caucasian donors. The aim of the study was to test whether cataloging public T cell receptors could identify signatures of past pathogen exposure. The study used immunosequencing to profile the T cell repertoires of several hundred subjects and linked those repertoires to cytomegalovirus serostatus. In addition to the first cohort of approximately 650 subjects, a separate validation cohort of 100 to 150 different subjects was used. The study combined high-throughput TCR immunosequencing, statistical association of individual TCRs with disease status, and machine learning to predict cytomegalovirus infection status. To study patterns of TCR occurrence, a later analysis re-analyzed previously published TCR beta repertoires from 550 to 800 donors and added high-resolution HLA genotyping. The later analysis used no new phenotypic data to find candidate immune exposures, relying instead on TCR beta sequences and their occurrence across donors. An earlier analysis of around 640 of the donors used high-throughput TCR beta sequencing to judge whether each TCR beta V gene segment behaved as functional or pseudogenic. Donor age, sex, ethnicity and CMV serostatus were compiled together with the repertoire data. In a later genetic analysis, genome-wide SNP genotypes for about three fifths of the roughly 670 donors were used, and that subset was treated as a discovery cohort. All discovery cohort repertoires had been generated using a single sequencing platform. HLA typing covered class I and class II loci at four-digit resolution. Typing coverage differed by locus: A, B, C, DRB1 and DQB1 were typed in roughly 620-630 donors, DQA1 in 500 to 550, DPA1 in over 600, and DPB1 in approximately 450. Roughly 5 DR-DQ haplotypes were handled as single units for association and clustering because linkage in the cohort was strong. On average, roughly 240,000 unique TCR beta nucleotide sequences were sequenced per donor among about 400 genotyped donors of the cohort, with around 19% of those sequences being non-productive.

Results the study describes overall, beyond this receptor: Only TCR beta chains were sequenced in this cohort, and the absence of alpha or paired-chain data limited detectable features. In a later analysis, HLA-associated TCR beta chains were found to be more clonally expanded and to have lower generation probabilities than equally common non-associated chains. Because counts were too low, around 18 rarely observed V segments, including chromosome 9 orphons, were left out of the earlier analysis of about 500 of the donors. For the cohort, immune exposure information was limited to CMV serostatus. A further reported finding was that TCR beta sequences accurately predicted the HLA-A and HLA-B alleles for most subjects in the first cohort. When HLA alleles, especially DR and DQ, strongly co-occurred, attributing TCR associations to individual alleles was difficult. A later analysis associated 15,000 or so TCR beta sequences with specific HLA alleles at a false discovery rate of 0.05. Because HLA typing was missing for some donors at each locus, association tests included only the typed subset. V-gene and J-gene trimming of TCR beta chains was associated with a missense DCLRE1C variant in a later genetic analysis, and the association was replicated in an independent cohort. The 87-base-pair reads could not distinguish some IMGT-functional V segments, including TRBV6-2 and TRBV6-3, so those segments were excluded. The authors suggested that the approach could potentially be generalized to other disease states and immunological phenotypes. The sequencing pipeline was judged likely to have produced a cluster of highly shared sequence variants as a technical artifact. The classifier was reported to diagnose cytomegalovirus status with high specificity and sensitivity in both the original cohort and the validation cohort. In a later analysis, most CMV-associated TCR beta chains were found to appear HLA-restricted, with HLA associations seemingly driven largely by CMV exposure. Sequencing depth was assumed to be roughly uniform across donors in the presence/absence analyses, though that assumption may not hold. Linkage disequilibrium might explain the correlated functional status among segregating V segments, but an unknown experimental factor could not be ruled out. A later analysis found that TCR association rates varied across HLA loci, with DRB1 alleles showing the most associated TCRs and HLA-C alleles the fewest. A total of around 150 TCR beta chains were listed by the study as associated with cytomegalovirus. In an earlier analysis of a few hundred of the donors, most TCR beta V segments were observed in productive rearrangements about 87% or about 30% of the time, broadly matching IMGT annotations. A later analysis reported that several top co-occurrence clusters appeared linked to parvovirus B19, influenza, CMV and Epstein-Barr virus. In vitro tests confirmed that a few of the cytomegalovirus-associated TCR beta chains recognize cytomegalovirus antigens. Most TCR sequences were observed very rarely across donors, whereas some public TCRs were present in many individuals. In a later genetic analysis, fewer N-insertions in productive TCRs were reported among donors in an Asian-associated ancestry cluster than the approximately 630-donor mean.

The cohort was made up of under 800 healthy bone marrow donors. At the time of sampling, all cohort members were nominally healthy, though unrecorded immune exposures were likely present. The donor tested CMV seronegative and was one of the 352 seronegative cohort members. Each donor provided a peripheral blood sample, and peripheral blood mononuclear cells were used for TCR beta sequencing. The Qiagen DNeasy Blood Extraction Kit was used to extract genomic DNA from the blood cell samples. Libraries were prepared through the immunoSEQ multiplex PCR assay. The multiplex PCR relied on a mix of 60 forward primers for TCR Vbeta segments and 13 reverse primers for TCR Jbeta segments. A multiplex PCR assay on genomic DNA amplified the CDR3 region of rearranged TCR beta genes. The amplified TCR beta libraries were sequenced on the Illumina HiSeq System as 87-base-pair reads. In the authors' own workflow: Across the 500 to 850 repertoires, a later analysis counted 80 million or so unique TCR beta chains, approximately 10 million of which were shared by at least two donors. A nearest-neighbor algorithm error-corrected the raw reads and collapsed the reads into unique sequences, merging closely related sequences to remove PCR and sequencing errors. V, D and J gene segments were assigned by aligning CDR3 sequences to IMGT reference sequences. For a sequence to be retained, a match of at least six nucleotides was required to both a V gene segment and a J gene segment. A rearrangement was called productive if the CDR3 had no stop codons and remained in frame with V and J, and every other rearrangement was called non-productive. Following IMGT convention, CDR3 was defined as the stretch from the second conserved V-encoded cysteine up to the conserved J-encoded phenylalanine. Sequences without an unambiguous match to a single V gene segment were excluded from the earlier analysis of over 500 of the donors. An earlier analysis of just under 600 of the donors called V segments functional above 56.7% productive rearrangements and segregating when the between-donor standard deviation exceeded 5%. A statistical classification framework was built to diagnose cytomegalovirus status from the catalog of TCR beta chain sequences. In a later analysis, TCR nucleotide sequences were compared against IMGT/GENE-DB human TR gene sequences so that V and J genes could be assigned. A later analysis assigned CDR3 sequences and most-parsimonious VDJ recombination scenarios with the TCRdist pipeline. In a later analysis, every TCR beta chain was defined by the combination of its CDR3 amino acid sequence and its V-gene family, and reads without a unique V-gene family were dropped. A later analysis removed several hundred highly shared, low-generation-probability nucleotide sequences to deal with suspected cross-contamination and a sequencing artifact. For each public chain, a later analysis derived a clonal expansion index from normalized ranks of inferred template counts within each repertoire. In a later analysis, generation probabilities were computed using a VDJ recombination model fitted to out-of-frame rearrangements, and the results were checked against IGoR. In a later analysis, hypergeometric tests were used to score TCR-TCR, TCR-HLA and TCR-CMV co-occurrence, with a repertoire-size bias correction applied to TCR pairs. False discovery rates were estimated in a later analysis by permuting HLA or CMV assignments 20 times. In a later analysis, co-occurring TCRs were grouped using DBSCAN, and TCRdist sequence similarity was added for clustering within HLA-allele-positive subsets. Co-occurrence clustering excluded repertoires with fewer than 30,000 or more than 120,000 public chains, plus five with anomalous nucleotide sharing. Here the immuneACCESS table is served through TCRdb, limited to in-frame sequences with V and J called. Missing clones are a known gap in these copies; in checked studies unresolved V genes cover under half, and the rest lacks a known reason. V and J calls plus clone size are reproduced from that table; the DNA served to infer D and trimming. This sample is represented by 100,000 or so clones; approximately 80% of them were singletons. Around 1.3% of the sample belongs to the ten largest clones.

As to this clone: Its antigen is unknown. Per-base qualities were not stored, and no clone one base away is much larger.

There are 14 amino acids in the CDR3, from cysteine to phenylalanine inclusive. Of the read, only the CDR3 DNA is kept; its 42 bases are in frame from base 1. The germline V gene supplies CDR1 MNHEY and CDR2 SVGAGI. V is clipped by 0 bases and J by 6 bases, and the sequence between their germline boundaries is 11 bases long. The sequencing sample was made of PBMCs. The source of this sequence is a man aged 30-40 years in good health and CMV-seronegative. The chain is made from TRBV6-5 and TRBJ1-1; the D segment cannot be called with confidence. This receptor carries the CDR3 CASSYSSVVPEAFF. The bases are TGTGCCAGCAGTTACTCATCTGTAGTACCTGAAGCTTTCTTT.